One and the same sample provided the 17 T cell receptor beta chains below, sequenced in a study of blood T cell repertoires in COVID-19. The method was immunoSEQ multiplex PCR; TCRdb's version includes in-frame clones alone and lacks a portion of them. This sample has 200,000 to 250,000 clones, with over 75% found just once. Sequenced material: peripheral blood. These receptors were obtained from a woman aged 40 to 55 with acute or convalescent COVID-19.

The chain employs TRBV2 and TRBJ1-1; D may be TRBD1 (6 bases). The CDR3 is 14 amino acids. The ends were cut back, 6 bases at V and 5 bases at J, with 16 bases in the middle. Germline V lookup: CDR1 SNHLY, CDR2 FYNNEI. CDR3 nucleotide sequence: TGTGCCAGCAGAGGGGGTCAAGGATGGACTGAAGCTTTCTTT. Translation: CASRGGQGWTEAFF.

This sequence joins TRBV7-3 and TRBJ1-1; 11 bases agree with TRBD1. Germline trimming cut 7 bases from V and 5 bases from J; bases unmatched to any gene: 9. Germline loops: CDR1 SGHTA, CDR2 FQGTGA. The CDR3 extends over 15 amino acids. The CDR3 protein is CASTPKGQGATEAFF. CDR3 nucleotides: TGTGCCAGCACCCCCAAAGGACAGGGGGCGACTGAAGCTTTCTTT.

The chain carries TRBV2 and TRBJ1-1; D is unclear. The CDR3 extends over 11 amino acids. CDR1 and CDR2 (germline): SNHLY, FYNNEI. V lost 4 bases and J lost 11, with 11 bases in between. As DNA, the CDR3 is TGTGCCAGCAGTGTCTCCCCCGAGGCTTTCTTT. Its protein is CASSVSPEAFF.

The chain recombines TRBV5-1 with TRBJ1-2, with D possibly TRBD1 on 5 matching bases. The ends were cut back, 0 bases at V and 8 bases at J, with 17 bases in the middle. This CDR3 has 15 amino acids. The germline CDR1 and CDR2 sequences are SGHRS and YFSETQ. The CDR3 DNA reads as TGCGCCAGCAGCTTGGGGGTGGGTGACAGTTACGGCTACACCTTC. It translates to CASSLGVGDSYGYTF.

The chain joins TRBV27 to TRBJ1-5, with a weak D call TRBD1 (5 bases). This CDR3 comprises 14 residues. V dropped 2 bases and J dropped 7 bases, with 12 bases sitting between them. Per the germline V gene, CDR1 is MNHEY and CDR2 is SMNVEV (reference sequence). The CDR3: CASSLRMGLQPQHF. The CDR3 DNA is TGTGCCAGCAGTTTAAGGATGGGGCTGCAGCCCCAGCATTTT.

The gene calls are TRBV4-2 and TRBJ2-3; a possible D gene is TRBD2 (6 bases). Trimming shortened V by 1 base and J by 0 bases, and 11 bases separated the two germline ends. CDR3 size: 16 residues. Germline lookup yields CDR1 LGHNA and CDR2 YNFKEQ. The CDR3 DNA sequence: TGTGCCAGCAGCCAAGGGAGACTAGACAGCACAGATACGCAGTATTTT. The encoded protein is CASSQGRLDSTDTQYF.

The chain carries TRBV27 and TRBJ1-1; 8 nucleotides match TRBD1. This CDR3 contains 14 residues. CDR1 MNHEY and CDR2 SMNVEV come from the germline V gene (reference sequence). V dropped 5 bases and J dropped 0; count of bases not matched to a gene: 2. CDR3 DNA: TGTGCCAGCAGTGGACAGGGTTTGAACACTGAAGCTTTCTTT. It specifies CASSGQGLNTEAFF.

The chain combines TRBV19 with TRBJ2-5; tentative D call: TRBD1 (5 bases). Trimming left V 4 bases short and J 2 bases short, with 8 bases between. Germline lookup yields CDR1 LNHDA and CDR2 SQIVND (reference sequence). CDR3 length: 13 amino acids. CDR3 sequence (DNA): TGTGCCAGTAGTAAAGGGGTTCAAGAGACCCAGTACTTC. As protein: CASSKGVQETQYF.

This clone was seen just once. The genes are TRBV7-3 and TRBJ1-1, with 8 bases aligning to TRBD1. V shed 4 bases and J 2 bases; nucleotides not matched to a gene: 3. Germline CDR1 and CDR2: SGHTA and FQGTGA. The CDR3 runs 14 residues. CDR3 sequence reads: CASSSTGVNTEAFF. The CDR3 DNA follows: TGTGCCAGCAGCTCGACAGGGGTCAACACTGAAGCTTTCTTT.

This chain joins TRBV3-1 (or the pseudogene TRBV3-2) and TRBJ1-1; the D is unclear. Germline V lookup: CDR1 LGHDT, CDR2 YNNKEL (reference sequence). Trimming removed 4 bases from V and 0 bases from J, with 12 bases in between. The CDR3 consists of 15 residues. CDR3 residues: CASSPWGGMNTEAFF. As DNA, the CDR3 is TGTGCCAGCAGCCCTTGGGGAGGGATGAACACTGAAGCTTTCTTT.

This clone appeared a few times. The chain recombines TRBV10-1 with TRBJ2-2, with D hard to call. Trimming removed 4 bases at V and 0 bases at J, with 6 bases between. Germline values: CDR1 WNHNN, CDR2 SYGVQD (reference sequence). The CDR3 consists of 14 residues. CDR3 sequence (DNA): TGCGCCAGCAGTGCCGGAGCGAACACCGGGGAGCTGTTTTTT. This translates into CASSAGANTGELFF.

A few counts support this clone. The V and J genes are TRBV18 and TRBJ1-2; the D is unclear. The germline V and J ends were trimmed by 0 bases and 4 bases, with 9 bases remaining between them. The CDR3 runs to 14 residues. Germline loops: CDR1 KGHSH, CDR2 LQKENI. The CDR3 DNA reads TGTGCCAGCTCACCACCCGAGTTTATCTATGGCTACACCTTC. It codes for CASSPPEFIYGYTF.

The rearrangement links TRBV6-4 to TRBJ2-3; 7 bases map to TRBD2. Trimming at V came to 0 bases and at J to 1 base, leaving 4 bases not matched to a gene. CDR1 is MRHNA and CDR2 is SNTAGT in the germline V gene. The length of the CDR3 is 16 residues. CDR3 DNA: TGTGCCAGCAGTGACTCGAGGGGAGGGGGCACAGATACGCAGTATTTT. Translating it yields CASSDSRGGGTDTQYF.

This clone was observed once. The sample holds other DNA sequences that translate to the same CDR3. The chain carries TRBV5-1 and TRBJ1-1; D remains unclear. This CDR3 contains 13 residues. V lost 2 bases to trimming and J lost 1 base, with 6 bases between them. The germline gives CDR1 SGHRS, CDR2 YFSETQ. The CDR3 loop is CASSFTENTEAFF. DNA of the CDR3: TGCGCCAGCAGCTTTACAGAGAACACTGAAGCTTTCTTT.

This clone has only one observation. The CDR3 DNA reads TGTGCCAGCAGCTCAAGTGGGCAGGGTGCATACGAGCAGTACGTC. It encodes CASSSSGQGAYEQYV. The gene calls are TRBV11-2 and TRBJ2-7, with D possibly matching TRBD1 (5 bases). Trimming stripped 4 bases from V and 4 bases from J, with 17 bases between. The length of the CDR3 is 15 residues. Germline lookup yields CDR1 SGHAT and CDR2 FQNNGV.

The V gene is TRBV5-1, the J gene TRBJ2-7, with 8 bases fitting TRBD2. Germline-derived CDR1 and CDR2 are SGHRS and YFSETQ. The CDR3 length is 15 residues. Trimming took 0 bases from V and 3 from J; bases not matched to a gene: 5. CDR3 region: CASSLGGAGVYEQYV. The CDR3 nucleotides read TGCGCCAGCAGCTTGGGAGGAGCGGGAGTCTACGAGCAGTACGTC.

The V and J genes are TRBV7-2 and TRBJ1-6, with 7 nucleotides matching TRBD1. V was clipped by 4 bases and J by 6 bases; unmatched bases: 3. The germline gives CDR1 SGHTA, CDR2 FQGNSA. The CDR3 consists of 14 residues. CDR3 sequence: CASSSGTVNSPLHF. In nucleotides, the CDR3 is TGTGCCAGCAGCTCCGGGACAGTTAATTCACCCCTCCACTTT. Looking up the rest from reference TRBV7-2 and TRBJ1-6 gives the full variable domain: GAGVSQSPSNKVTEKGKDVELRCDPISGHTALYWYRQSLGQGLEFLIYFQGNSAPDKSGLPSDRFSAERTGGSVSTLTIQRTQQEDSAVYLCASSSGTVNSPLHFGNGTRLTVT.